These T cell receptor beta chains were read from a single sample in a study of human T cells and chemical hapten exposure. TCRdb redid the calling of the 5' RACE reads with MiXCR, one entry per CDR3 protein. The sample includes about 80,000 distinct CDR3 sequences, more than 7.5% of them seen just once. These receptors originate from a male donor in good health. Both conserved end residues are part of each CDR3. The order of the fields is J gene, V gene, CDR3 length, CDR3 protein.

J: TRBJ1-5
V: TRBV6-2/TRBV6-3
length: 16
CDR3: CASSYPMAMSVSPQHF

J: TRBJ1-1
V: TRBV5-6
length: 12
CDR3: CASSKTGSQAFF

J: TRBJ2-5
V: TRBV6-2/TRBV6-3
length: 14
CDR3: CASRTGHHQETQYF

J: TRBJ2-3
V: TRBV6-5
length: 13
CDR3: CASSYGQGTPQYF

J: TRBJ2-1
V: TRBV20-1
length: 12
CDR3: CSASDVRGEQFF

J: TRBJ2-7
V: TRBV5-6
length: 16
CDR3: CASSLDPGGRPPEQYF

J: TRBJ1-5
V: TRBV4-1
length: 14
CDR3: CASSQTGLNQPQHF

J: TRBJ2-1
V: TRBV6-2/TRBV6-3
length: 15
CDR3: CASSRRDRVHNEQFF

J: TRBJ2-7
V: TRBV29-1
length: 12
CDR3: CSVENPNYEQYF

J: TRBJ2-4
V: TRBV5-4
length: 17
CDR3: CASSLGGGAWTKNIQYF

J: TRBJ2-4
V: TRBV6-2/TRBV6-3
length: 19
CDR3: CASTQEGQGAKMAKNIQYF

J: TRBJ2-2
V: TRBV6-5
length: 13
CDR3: CASSYGGTGELFF

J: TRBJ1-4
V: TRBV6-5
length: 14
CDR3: CASSLHRSLEKLFF

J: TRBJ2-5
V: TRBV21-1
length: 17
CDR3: CASLGGQGGNHQETQYF

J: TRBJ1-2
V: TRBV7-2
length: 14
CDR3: CASSLVAGQYGYTF

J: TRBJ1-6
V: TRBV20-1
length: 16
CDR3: CSASPGQDSYNSPLHF

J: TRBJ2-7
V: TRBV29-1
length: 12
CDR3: CSVEGQRYEQYF

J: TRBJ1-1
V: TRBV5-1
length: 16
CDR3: CASSLGMERADLQAFF

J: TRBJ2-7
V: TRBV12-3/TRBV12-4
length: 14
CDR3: CASSFTQGGYEQYF

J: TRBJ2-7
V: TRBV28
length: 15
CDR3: CASSPAILTGLWQYF

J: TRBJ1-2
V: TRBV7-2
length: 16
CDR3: CASSLTRTRLGYGDTF

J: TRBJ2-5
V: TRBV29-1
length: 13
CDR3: CSVGYRGGETQYF

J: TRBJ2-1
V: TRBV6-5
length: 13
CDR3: CASSLRAHNEQFF

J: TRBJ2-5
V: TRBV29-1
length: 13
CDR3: CSVETSAQETQYF

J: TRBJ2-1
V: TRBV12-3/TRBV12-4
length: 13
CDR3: CASSLGGGDEQFF

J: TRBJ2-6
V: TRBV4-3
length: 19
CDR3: CASSQDRSQTLSGANVLTF

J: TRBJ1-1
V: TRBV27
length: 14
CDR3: CASSFGSSNTEAFF

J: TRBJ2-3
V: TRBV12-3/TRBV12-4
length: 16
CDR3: CASSPGTRRVGDTQYF

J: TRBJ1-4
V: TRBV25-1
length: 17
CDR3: CASSTKTGIGTNEKLFF

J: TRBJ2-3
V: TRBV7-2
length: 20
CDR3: CASSSTVSRGQSRSTDTQYF

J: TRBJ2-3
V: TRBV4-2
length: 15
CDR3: CASSGTAASTDTQYF

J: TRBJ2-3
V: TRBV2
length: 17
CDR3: CASSPTPTSGDTDTQYF

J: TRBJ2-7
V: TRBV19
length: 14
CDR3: CASAHAGGNYEQYF

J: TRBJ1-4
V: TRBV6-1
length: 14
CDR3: CASTTWTGPEKLFF

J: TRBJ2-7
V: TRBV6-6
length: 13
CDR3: CATRPAPPDEQYF

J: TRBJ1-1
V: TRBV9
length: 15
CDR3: CASSAGDRGGTEAFF

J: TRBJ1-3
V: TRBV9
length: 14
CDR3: CASSRMGSGNTIYF

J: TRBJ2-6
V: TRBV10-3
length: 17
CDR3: CASSYKDRGSGANVLTF

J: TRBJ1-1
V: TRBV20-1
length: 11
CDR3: CSASGGTEAFF

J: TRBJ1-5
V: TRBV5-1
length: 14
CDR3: CASSLLGEDQPQHF

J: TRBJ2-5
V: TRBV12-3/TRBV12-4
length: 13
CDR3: CASSLSVQETQYF

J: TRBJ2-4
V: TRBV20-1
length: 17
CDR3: CRGLAGSKKLAKNIQYF

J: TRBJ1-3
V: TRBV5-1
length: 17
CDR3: CASSAAGIDTYGNTIYF

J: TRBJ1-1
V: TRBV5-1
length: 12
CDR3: CASWTTGTEAFF

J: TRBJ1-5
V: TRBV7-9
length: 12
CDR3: CASSETDQPQHF

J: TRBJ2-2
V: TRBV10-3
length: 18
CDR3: CAISESISSGRVGGELFF

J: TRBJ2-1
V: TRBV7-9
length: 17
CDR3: CASSRSGGSSSYNEQFF

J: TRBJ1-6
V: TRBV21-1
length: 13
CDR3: CASSAGWNSPLHF

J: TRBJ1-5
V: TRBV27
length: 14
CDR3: CASSLSLQYQPQHF

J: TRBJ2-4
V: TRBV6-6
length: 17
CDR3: CASSYSRERGDKNIQYF

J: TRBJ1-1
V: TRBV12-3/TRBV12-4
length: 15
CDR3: CASSLLQRANTEAFF

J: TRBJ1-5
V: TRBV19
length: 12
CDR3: CATRGVQGPQHF

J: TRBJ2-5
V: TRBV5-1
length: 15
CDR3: CASSSAGTREETQYF

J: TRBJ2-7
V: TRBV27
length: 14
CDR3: CASSLERAGGEQYF

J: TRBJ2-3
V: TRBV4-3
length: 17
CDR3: CASSQEAATINTDTQYF

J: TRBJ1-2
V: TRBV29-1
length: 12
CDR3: CSVGTANYGYTF

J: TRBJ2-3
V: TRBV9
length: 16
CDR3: CASSVPGLASTDTQYF